This T cell receptor beta chain was identified during a study of T cell responses to AZD1222 COVID-19 vaccine. Findings and limits, study-wide: In a largely white British group with more females than males, clonal diversity was possibly underestimated. Just a handful of AZD1222 recipients were seropositive at baseline. Dominant CD4 TCR responses targeted spike regions 160-218 and 743-854.

It was second doses at about 4 or about 12 weeks that were pooled. The CDR3 consists of 15 residues. The V segment lost 3 bases and the J segment 4 bases; nucleotides outside the gene matches: 8. The germline gives CDR1 MNHNS, CDR2 SASEGT. Here immunoSEQ multiplex PCR was the method, and the copy in TCRdb shows in-frame clones only, minus some. Altogether 120,000 or so clones are present, 92% being singletons, with the ten largest covering roughly 2.7%. Concerning this clone: The antigen remains unidentified.

The genes are TRBV6-1 and TRBJ1-2, with 7 bases aligning to TRBD1. The specimen was peripheral blood, collected 28 days after the second AZD1222 dose. The sequence was collected from an adult who received the AZD1222 COVID-19 vaccine. The CDR3 nucleotides read TGTGCCAGCAGTGATTACAGGGGCGAGGGCTATGGCTACACCTTC. Its protein product is CASSDYRGEGYGYTF.